The 21 T cell receptor beta chains in this list originate from one sample, sequenced in a study of control samples from healthy donors and cancer patients. The data were produced by immunoSEQ multiplex PCR, yet TCRdb's version contains in-frame clones alone and is incomplete. Among 90,000 to 130,000 clones listed, roughly 90% were seen once. The sample consisted of PBMCs. These receptors came from a woman in her sixties or seventies with lung cancer.

This chain links TRBV29-1 with TRBJ2-6, with D unresolved. Trimming stripped 6 bases from V and 0 bases from J, with 21 bases between. Germline V gene lookup returns CDR1 SQVTM and CDR2 ANQGSEA. The CDR3 extends over 18 amino acids. CDR3: CSVVTHLGSRSGANVLTF. In DNA form, the CDR3 reads TGCAGCGTCGTTACCCACCTCGGCAGTCGCTCTGGGGCCAACGTCCTGACTTTC.

J is TRBJ2-6 and V is TRBV5-1; 12 bases are a match to TRBD2. Germline assignment: CDR1 SGHRS and CDR2 YFSETQ. CDR3 size: 18 residues. V dropped 0 bases and J dropped 3; count of bases not matched to a gene: 4. CDR3: CASSLEALAGGGANVLTF. The CDR3 DNA follows: TGCGCCAGCAGCTTGGAAGCACTAGCGGGAGGTGGGGCCAACGTCCTGACTTTC. Variable domain in full (rest from reference TRBV5-1 and TRBJ2-6): KAGVTQTPRYLIKTRGQQVTLSCSPISGHRSVSWYQQTPGQGLQFLFEYFSETQRNKGNFPGRFSGRQFSNSRSEMNVSTLELGDSALYLCASSLEALAGGGANVLTFGAGSRLTVL.

The chain has TRBV6-2 or TRBV6-3 and TRBJ1-2, with 7 bases identical to TRBD1. In germline, CDR1 is MNHEY, CDR2 SVGEGT. V lost 5 bases, J lost 5 bases, and 11 bases stayed unmatched. The CDR3 runs 15 residues. The CDR3 DNA is TGTGCCAGCAGTCCCTTCGACAGGGAGGTTTATGGCTACACCTTC. Its translation is CASSPFDREVYGYTF.

This rearrangement joins TRBV6-6 to TRBJ1-4; no firm D call. Per the germline V gene, CDR1 is MNHNY and CDR2 is SVGAGI (reference sequence). This CDR3 comprises 15 residues. V lost 6 bases, J lost 8 bases, and 19 bases lay in between. CDR3 amino acids: CASRNWEGFREKLFF. The CDR3 DNA reads as TGTGCCAGCAGAAACTGGGAAGGTTTTCGGGAAAAACTGTTTTTT.

The chain employs TRBV7-3 and TRBJ2-5; TRBD2 matches at 8 bases. Germline assignment: CDR1 SGHTA and CDR2 FQGTGA. The CDR3 has 14 residues. The junction had 7 bases not matched to a gene; V was cut back by 4 bases and J by 6 bases. The CDR3 here is CASSSGGTRKTQYF. The CDR3 DNA reads TGTGCCAGCAGCTCGGGGGGGACCCGGAAGACCCAGTACTTC.

CDR3 region: CASSLGTGGGSSGNTIYF. CDR3 nucleotides: TGCGCCAGCAGCTTGGGCACAGGGGGGGGTTCCTCTGGAAACACCATATATTTT. The chain has TRBV5-1 and TRBJ1-3, with 8 bases aligning to TRBD1. The CDR3 loop spans 18 amino acids. Germline loops: CDR1 SGHRS, CDR2 YFSETQ. Trimming took 0 bases from V and 0 from J; bases not matched to a gene: 8.

V and J are TRBV27 and TRBJ2-2; D remains unclear. Trimming left V 5 bases short and J 4 bases short, with 11 bases between. The CDR3 is made up of 14 amino acids. Germline V lookup: CDR1 MNHEY, CDR2 SMNVEV (reference sequence). The CDR3 DNA reads TGTGCCAGCAGTCGGCAGGATACCACCGGGGAGCTGTTTTTT. It translates to CASSRQDTTGELFF.

The chain is built from TRBV3-1 (or the pseudogene TRBV3-2) and TRBJ1-3; D remains unclear. The CDR3 extends over 12 amino acids. V was clipped by 7 bases and J by 4 bases, with 8 bases between them. CDR1 is LGHDT and CDR2 is YNNKEL in the germline V gene (reference sequence). The CDR3 protein is CASKKGGNTIYF. The CDR3 DNA reads TGTGCCAGCAAAAAAGGGGGAAACACCATATATTTT.

The CDR3 sequence is CASSEEGYTF. CDR3 nucleotide sequence: TGTGCCAGCAGTGAAGAAGGCTACACCTTC. The V and J genes are TRBV6-1 and TRBJ1-2; no reliable D call. This CDR3 has 10 amino acids. CDR1 is MNHNS and CDR2 is SASEGT in the germline V gene. Between the trimmed V and J ends, which lost 1 base and 8 bases, there was a span of 2 bases.

V is TRBV6-5 and J is TRBJ2-3, with D perhaps TRBD2 (6 bases). Per the germline V gene, CDR1 is MNHEY and CDR2 is SVGAGI. V gave up 0 bases and J gave up 2 bases, with 9 bases separating them. The CDR3 is 15 residues long. The CDR3 nucleotides read TGTGCCAGCAGTTACTCGGAGGGGTCCACAGATACGCAGTATTTT. Its translation is CASSYSEGSTDTQYF.

This clone was counted only a few times. The rearrangement uses TRBV5-6 and TRBJ1-5, with 7 positions matching TRBD1. V lost 6 bases, J lost 4 bases, and 10 bases stayed unmatched. CDR3 length: 15 amino acids. Germline loops: CDR1 SGHDT, CDR2 YYEEEE. CDR3 protein: CASTRQGSRNQPQHF. As DNA, the CDR3 is TGTGCCAGCACCCGACAGGGAAGTCGAAATCAGCCCCAGCATTTT.

The rearrangement joins TRBV6-1 to TRBJ1-6; 8 bases are a match to TRBD1. This CDR3 has 17 amino acids. V dropped 4 bases and J dropped 5; count of bases not matched to a gene: 10. Germline assignment: CDR1 MNHNS and CDR2 SASEGT. The DNA for the CDR3 is TGTGCCAGCAGTGCCAGACAGGGGAGGGGCAATAATTCACCCCTCCACTTT. As protein: CASSARQGRGNNSPLHF.

J is TRBJ1-1 and V is TRBV19; D may be TRBD1 (6 bases). Trimming removed 7 bases at V and 3 bases at J, with 12 bases between. CDR3 size: 13 residues. Germline CDR1 and CDR2: LNHDA and SQIVND (reference sequence). The CDR3 is CASTQGMDTEAFF. The CDR3 DNA sequence: TGTGCCAGTACCCAGGGGATGGACACTGAAGCTTTCTTT.

The chain's CDR3 is CASSPDSQETQYF. In nucleotides, the CDR3 is TGTGCCAGCTCACCGGACAGCCAAGAGACCCAGTACTTC. The V call is TRBV18, the J call TRBJ2-5, with a tentative D call TRBD1 (6 bases). This CDR3 spans 13 amino acids. Trimming removed 3 bases at V and 1 base at J, with 6 bases between. Germline values: CDR1 KGHSH, CDR2 LQKENI. The full variable domain, with the rest looked up from reference TRBV18 and TRBJ2-5, is NAGVMQNPRHLVRRRGQEARLRCSPMKGHSHVYWYRQLPEEGLKFMVYLQKENIIDESGMPKERFSAEFPKEGPSILRIQQVVRGDSAAYFCASSPDSQETQYFGPGTRLLVL.

This clone has just a few counts. The gene calls are TRBV13 and TRBJ2-6, with TRBD1 identical over 7 bases. The length of the CDR3 is 18 residues. V was clipped by 2 bases and J by 2 bases; unmatched bases: 9. Germline lookup yields CDR1 PRHDT and CDR2 FYEKMQ (reference sequence). DNA for the CDR3: TGTGCCAGCAGCTTAAACAGGATTCAGGGGGCTGGGGCCAACGTCCTGACTTTC. Amino acids: CASSLNRIQGAGANVLTF. The variable domain in full, completed from reference TRBV13 and TRBJ2-6, reads AAGVIQSPRHLIKEKRETATLKCYPIPRHDTVYWYQQGPGQDPQFLISFYEKMQSDKGSIPDRFSAQQFSDYHSELNMSSLELGDSALYFCASSLNRIQGAGANVLTFGAGSRLTVL.

The chain is built from TRBV19 and TRBJ2-7; D gene ambiguous. CDR1 and CDR2 (germline): LNHDA, SQIVND (reference sequence). Trimming removed 3 bases at V and 3 bases at J, with 12 bases between. The CDR3 has 14 residues. DNA of the CDR3: TGTGCCAGTAGTATCAAGTTACCCGGCTACGAGCAGTACTTC. Amino acid sequence: CASSIKLPGYEQYF.

The J gene is TRBJ1-1, the V gene TRBV7-2; TRBD1 matches 8 bases. This CDR3 region has 14 residues. Germline V gene lookup returns CDR1 SGHTA and CDR2 FQGNSA. V lost 4 bases to trimming and J lost 2 bases; unmatched junction nucleotides: 3. The CDR3 sequence is CASSSDRVNTEAFF. The CDR3 nucleotides read TGTGCCAGCAGCTCGGACAGGGTAAACACTGAAGCTTTCTTT.

This clone appeared a single time. The chain links TRBV6-2 or TRBV6-3 to TRBJ1-1, with no clear D. CDR1 MNHEY and CDR2 SVGEGT come from the germline V gene. The CDR3 runs 16 residues. Trimming removed 2 bases from V and 3 bases from J, with 16 bases in between. CDR3 sequence (DNA): TGTGCCAGCAGTTACATCAGTCAAGGTGTCGACACTGAAGCTTTCTTT. As protein: CASSYISQGVDTEAFF.

The chain recombines TRBV7-2 with TRBJ1-5, with unresolved D. Germline CDR1 and CDR2: SGHTA and FQGNSA. V was trimmed by 2 bases and J by 6 bases, leaving 5 bases between them. This CDR3 has 12 amino acids. The CDR3 region is CASSLMGQPQHF. CDR3 sequence (DNA): TGTGCCAGCAGCTTAATGGGTCAGCCCCAGCATTTT.

The chain joins TRBV5-4 to TRBJ2-7, with D possibly TRBD2 on 6 matching bases. V lost 4 bases to trimming and J lost 0 bases, with 14 bases between them. The CDR3 sequence is 15 residues long. CDR1 SGHNT and CDR2 YYREEE come from the germline V gene (reference sequence). DNA of the CDR3: TGTGCCAGCAGCGGGGGAGCGGGTTCCTCCTACGAGCAGTACTTC. Protein: CASSGGAGSSYEQYF.

The chain recombines TRBV20-1 with TRBJ1-1; no clear D gene. Germline lookup yields CDR1 DFQATT and CDR2 SNEGSKA (reference sequence). Trimming took off 0 bases at V and 6 bases at J, with 5 bases between the two ends. The CDR3 spans 11 residues. CDR3 in DNA: TGCAGTGCTAGAGATGGCCCTGAAGCTTTCTTT. Translating it yields CSARDGPEAFF.